A single sample gave rise to the 14 T cell receptor beta chains below, sequenced in a study of T cells in Graves' hyperthyroidism and ophthalmopathy. The CDR3 regions of TCR beta were amplified from RNA transcripts. A set of HTBI primers served as the primers for a first-round RT-PCR of the TCR CDR3. Each CDR3 protein gets one entry after TCRdb re-called the multiplex PCR reads with MiXCR. The table shows around 700,000 distinct CDR3 sequences, with roughly a sixth occurring only once. The source material was blood. The source of these receptors is a woman aged 50 to 60 with Graves' hyperthyroidism that later progressed to Graves' ophthalmopathy.

This clonotype was seen ten or more times. This rearrangement joins TRBV18 to TRBJ2-5, with a weak D call TRBD2 (6 bases). CDR3 size: 11 residues. Germline V gives CDR1 KGHSH, CDR2 LQKENI. V was shortened by 8 bases and J by 8 bases, with 12 bases between the two germline ends. The DNA of the CDR3 is TGTGCCAGCCGGGACTTAGGAACCCAGTACTTC. As protein: CASRDLGTQYF.

The chain combines TRBV2 with TRBJ1-1, with 12 positions matching TRBD1. The germline gives CDR1 SNHLY, CDR2 FYNNEI. The V segment lost 6 bases and the J segment 9 bases; nucleotides outside the gene matches: 8. CDR3 length: 14 amino acids. The CDR3 nucleotides are TGTGCCAGCAGCGGGACAGGGGGCGAAGGTAAAGCTTTCTTT. Translation gives CASSGTGGEGKAFF.

This clonotype was found many times. Written as DNA, the CDR3 is TGTGCCAGCAGCCAAGACACCAGTACAGATACGCAGTATTTT. Translating it yields CASSQDTSTDTQYF. The rearrangement joins TRBV3-1 to TRBJ2-3; D is unresolved. The CDR3 has 14 residues. Germline values: CDR1 LGHDT, CDR2 YNNKEL (reference sequence). Between the trimmed V and J ends, which lost 0 bases and 3 bases, there was a span of 7 bases.

In its sample, this clonotype was seen a few times. The genes are TRBV24-1 and TRBJ2-1; 11 nucleotides agree with TRBD2. V shed 0 bases, J shed 7 bases, and the junction held 7 bases outside the gene matches. The CDR3 runs to 17 residues. Germline CDR1 and CDR2: KGHDR and SFDVKD. The CDR3 here is CATSDLRLAGGLNEQFF. In DNA, the CDR3 is TGTGCCACCAGTGATTTGCGGCTAGCGGGGGGACTAAATGAGCAGTTCTTC.

Comment on this clonotype: This could be a read error, since a much larger clone is one nucleotide away. The CDR3 does not end in the conserved phenylalanine or tryptophan, so this is likely a read error. The J gene is TRBJ1-2, the V gene TRBV12-3 or TRBV12-4, with 9 bases fitting TRBD1. V gave up 4 bases and J gave up 5 bases; unmatched junction bases: 8. The CDR3 runs 15 residues. CDR3 bases: TGTGCCAGCAGTTCGTTACAGGGGGCTTATTATGGCTACACCCTC. Amino acid sequence: CASSSLQGAYYGYTL.

Ten or more counts support this clonotype. The J gene is TRBJ1-4, the V gene TRBV20-1, with D perhaps TRBD1 (6 bases). Germline CDR1 and CDR2: DFQATT and SNEGSKA (reference sequence). Trimming removed 0 bases from V and 6 bases from J, with 11 bases in between. This CDR3 contains 14 residues. In nucleotides, the CDR3 is TGCAGTGCTAGAGATTCGGCAGGGGATGAAAAACTGTTTTTT. Amino acids: CSARDSAGDEKLFF.

The chain uses TRBV5-6 and TRBJ2-1; D not certain. With 0 bases removed from V and 2 bases from J, the gap between germline ends came to 9 bases. The V gene's germline CDR1 is SGHDT and CDR2 YYEEEE. The CDR3 runs 15 residues. CDR3 bases: TGTGCCAGCAGCTTGGTAAGGATAACCTACAATGAGCAGTTCTTC. Amino acid sequence: CASSLVRITYNEQFF.

In its sample, this clonotype was seen many times. The rearrangement links TRBV15 to TRBJ1-2, with D perhaps TRBD1 (5 bases). The V gene lost 4 bases and the J gene lost 8 bases, with 17 bases spanning the gap. CDR1 is LNHNV, CDR2 YYDKDF, per germline (reference sequence). The CDR3 covers 14 residues. CDR3 sequence reads: CATSIGRQLRGYTF. DNA of the CDR3: TGTGCCACCAGCATCGGGCGACAGCTTAGGGGCTACACCTTC.

This clonotype was seen repeatedly, ten times or more. The chain joins TRBV6-1 to TRBJ1-4, with D possibly matching TRBD1 (6 bases). The CDR3 covers 13 residues. Germline V gene data show CDR1 as MNHNS and CDR2 as SASEGT. V gave up 7 bases and J gave up 4 bases, with 10 bases separating them. The CDR3 reads CASKEGGNEKLFF. CDR3 nucleotides: TGTGCCAGCAAGGAAGGGGGTAATGAAAAACTGTTTTTT.

The V call is TRBV4-1, the J call TRBJ1-1, with 11 bases aligning to TRBD1. With 0 bases clipped from V and 3 bases from J, the junction kept 3 bases outside the gene matches. Germline V gives CDR1 MGHRA, CDR2 YSYEKL. This CDR3 region has 16 residues. The CDR3 reads CASSQDPGQGDTEAFF. The CDR3 DNA reads TGCGCCAGCAGCCAAGATCCGGGACAGGGGGACACTGAAGCTTTCTTT.

This sequence joins TRBV7-9 and TRBJ1-4, with 7 bases aligning to TRBD1. The trim removed 7 bases at V and 1 base at J, leaving 3 bases unmatched. This CDR3 region has 14 residues. CDR1 is SEHNR, CDR2 FQNEAQ, per germline (reference sequence). DNA of the CDR3: TGTGCCAGCACGAACAGGGGAACTAATGAAAAACTGTTTTTT. It yields the protein CASTNRGTNEKLFF.

This clonotype was seen repeatedly, ten times or more. V usage is TRBV10-3 and J usage is TRBJ2-1; D not resolved. Germline loops: CDR1 ENHRY, CDR2 SYGVKD. Trimming left V 4 bases short and J 3 bases short, with 10 bases between. This CDR3 has 14 amino acids. The CDR3 DNA is TGTGCCATCAGTGTTTTGGTTGACTACAATGAGCAGTTCTTC. This gives the protein CAISVLVDYNEQFF.

This chain uses TRBV7-2 with TRBJ2-3; 9 nucleotides line up with TRBD1. This CDR3 contains 15 residues. Trimming cost V 6 bases and J 2 bases; bases outside gene matches: 6. Germline V gives CDR1 SGHTA, CDR2 FQGNSA. The CDR3 region is CASRKGQGNTDTQYF. The DNA of the CDR3 is TGTGCCAGCAGAAAGGGACAGGGAAACACAGATACGCAGTATTTT.

This clonotype was found many times. The V and J genes are TRBV12-5 and TRBJ2-1; 10 nucleotides agree with TRBD2. The J segment lost 6 bases and the V segment lost 4 bases, leaving 12 bases of the junction unmatched. The CDR3 is made up of 17 amino acids. CDR1 and CDR2 from the germline V gene are LGHNT and FRNRAP. This CDR3 is CASGWSVRAGGRNEQFF. CDR3 bases: TGTGCTAGTGGTTGGTCGGTTAGAGCGGGGGGGCGCAATGAGCAGTTCTTC.